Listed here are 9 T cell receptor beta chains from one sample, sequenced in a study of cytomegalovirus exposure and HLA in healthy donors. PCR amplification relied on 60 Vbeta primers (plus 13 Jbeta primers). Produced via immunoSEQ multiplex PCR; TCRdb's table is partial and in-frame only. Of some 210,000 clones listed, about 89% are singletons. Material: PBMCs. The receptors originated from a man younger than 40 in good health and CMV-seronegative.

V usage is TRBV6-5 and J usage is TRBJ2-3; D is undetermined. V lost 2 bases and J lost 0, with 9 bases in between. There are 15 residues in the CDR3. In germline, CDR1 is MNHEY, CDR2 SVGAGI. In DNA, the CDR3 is TGTGCCAGCAGTTACGACACCCTCAGCACAGATACGCAGTATTTT. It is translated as CASSYDTLSTDTQYF.

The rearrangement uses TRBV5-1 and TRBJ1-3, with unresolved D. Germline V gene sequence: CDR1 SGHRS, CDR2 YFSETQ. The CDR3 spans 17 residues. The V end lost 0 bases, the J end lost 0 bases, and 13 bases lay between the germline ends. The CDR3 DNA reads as TGCGCCAGCAGCTTGGCCCGGGATAGTGACTCTGGAAACACCATATATTTT. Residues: CASSLARDSDSGNTIYF.

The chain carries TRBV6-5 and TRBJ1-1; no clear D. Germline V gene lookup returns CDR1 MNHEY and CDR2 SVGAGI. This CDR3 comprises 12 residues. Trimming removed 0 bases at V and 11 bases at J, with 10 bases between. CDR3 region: CASSYSGRRAFF. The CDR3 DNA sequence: TGTGCCAGCAGTTACTCTGGCAGGAGGGCTTTCTTT.

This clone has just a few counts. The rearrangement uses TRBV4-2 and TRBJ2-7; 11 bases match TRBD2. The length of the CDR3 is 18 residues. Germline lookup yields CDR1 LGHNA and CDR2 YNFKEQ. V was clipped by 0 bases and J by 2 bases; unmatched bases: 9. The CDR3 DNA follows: TGTGCCAGCAGCCAAGATATGCTAGCGGGAGGCCGAGCCTACGAGCAGTACTTC. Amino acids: CASSQDMLAGGRAYEQYF.

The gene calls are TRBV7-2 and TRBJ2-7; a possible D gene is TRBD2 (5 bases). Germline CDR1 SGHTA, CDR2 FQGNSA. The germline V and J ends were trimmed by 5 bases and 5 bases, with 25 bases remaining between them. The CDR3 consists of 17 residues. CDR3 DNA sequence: TGTGCCAGCAGCCTATCCATAGCGCGGACGGAGGCCCACGAGCAGTACTTC. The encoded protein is CASSLSIARTEAHEQYF.

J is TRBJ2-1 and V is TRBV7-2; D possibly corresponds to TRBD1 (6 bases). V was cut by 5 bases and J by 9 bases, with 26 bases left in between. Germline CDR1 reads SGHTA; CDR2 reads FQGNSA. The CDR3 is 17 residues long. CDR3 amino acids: CASSGGAGANLVSEQFF. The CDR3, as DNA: TGTGCCAGCAGCGGGGGAGCAGGGGCTAATCTTGTAAGTGAGCAGTTCTTC.

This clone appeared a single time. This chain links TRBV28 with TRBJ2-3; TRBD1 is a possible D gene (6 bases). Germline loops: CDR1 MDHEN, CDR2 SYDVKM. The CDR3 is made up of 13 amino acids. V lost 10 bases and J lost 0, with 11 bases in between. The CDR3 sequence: CATRTASTDTQYF. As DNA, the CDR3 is TGTGCCACCCGGACAGCCAGCACAGATACGCAGTATTTT.

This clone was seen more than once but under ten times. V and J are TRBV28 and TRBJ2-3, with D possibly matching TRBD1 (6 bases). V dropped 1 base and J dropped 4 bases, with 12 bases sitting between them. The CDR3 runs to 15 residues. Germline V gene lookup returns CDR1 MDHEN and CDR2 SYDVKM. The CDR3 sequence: CASSLSLGAADTQYF. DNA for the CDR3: TGTGCCAGCAGTTTATCTTTGGGGGCGGCAGATACGCAGTATTTT.

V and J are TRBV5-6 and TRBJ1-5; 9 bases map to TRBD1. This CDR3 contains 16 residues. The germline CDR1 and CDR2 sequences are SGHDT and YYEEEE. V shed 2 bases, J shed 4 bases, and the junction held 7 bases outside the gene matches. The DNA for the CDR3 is TGTGCCAGCAGCTTAACGAGGGGGACAGGGAATCAGCCCCAGCATTTT. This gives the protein CASSLTRGTGNQPQHF. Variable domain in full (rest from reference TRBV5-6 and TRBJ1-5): DAGVTQSPTHLIKTRGQQVTLRCSPKSGHDTVSWYQQALGQGPQFIFQYYEEEERQRGNFPDRFSGHQFPNYSSELNVNALLLGDSALYLCASSLTRGTGNQPQHFGDGTRLSIL.